This entry lists 2 T cell receptor beta chains sequenced from one sample in a study of T cell repertoires in cytomegalovirus infection. TCRdb independently ran MiXCR on the reads; one entry per CDR3 protein. The sample lists over 300,000 distinct CDR3 sequences; 15% to 20% were seen once. Sequenced: PBMCs. These TCRs come from a human donor in good health (CMV status not recorded). Some clones in this sample may be carry-over from other donors' samples.

Many counts were recorded for this clonotype. The chain uses TRBV12-3 or TRBV12-4 and TRBJ2-2; D is perhaps TRBD2 (6 bases). This CDR3 contains 15 residues. Between the trimmed V and J ends, which lost 5 bases and 1 base, there was a span of 11 bases. CDR3 sequence: CASSRDLRNTGELFF. DNA for the CDR3: TGTGCCAGCAGTCGGGACTTGAGGAACACCGGGGAGCTGTTTTTT.

This clonotype came up many times. The CDR3 here is CASSLGHRDSYEQYF. In DNA form, the CDR3 reads TGCGCCAGCAGCTTGGGGCACAGGGACTCTTACGAGCAGTACTTC. The chain is built from TRBV5-1 and TRBJ2-7; D tentatively fits TRBD1 or TRBD2 (6 bases each). Germline V gene sequence: CDR1 SGHRS, CDR2 YFSETQ. V was trimmed by 0 bases and J by 4 bases, leaving 14 bases between them. The CDR3 covers 15 residues.